The TCR beta chain under discussion was sequenced for a study of tumor-infiltrating lymphocytes in localized non-small cell lung cancer (dated by TCRdb to about 2021). At the level of the whole study: Several histologies were represented in the cohort, which also included both smokers and never-smokers as well as patients whose samples were collected after neoadjuvant chemotherapy. Each patient contributed resected tumor tissue and uninvolved lung tissue from the same patient, described as non-adjacent to the tumor. The same patients underwent several integrated assays, with TCR sequencing performed together with flow cytometry, multiplex immunofluorescence, RNA-seq, exome sequencing and proteomics. In total, the ICON cohort consisted of fewer than 180 surgical patients with localized non-small cell lung cancer who had their tumors resected. The paired tumor versus uninvolved lung comparison of immunoSEQ T-cell fraction included 55 patients. General conclusions and limits of the study: Because different assays used different pieces of the same tissue, intratumor heterogeneity could not be separated from technical variation. The TCR-derived T-cell fraction showed no difference between the flow cytometry-defined immunotypes IM1 (good prognosis) and IM2 (poor prognosis). Consistent with immunofluorescence CD3 counts, TCRbeta sequencing supported greater T cell infiltration in tumors than in uninvolved lung tissue. Assay coverage varied across patients depending on available tissue quantity, so only a subset of the cohort had TCR sequencing. No association of tumor T-cell fraction from TCR sequencing with recurrence-free survival was found (p = 0.61).

Enrollment in ICON was initiated in 2016, and the last patient was enrolled in late 2018. From a subcohort of about 70 patients, fresh tumor and matched uninvolved tissue were collected for in-depth immune analyses, including TCR sequencing. DNA isolated from bulk tissue, without cell sorting, was used for TCR sequencing. As concerns this clone: Its recognized antigen is unknown. Base qualities were left out, and no much larger clone turns up one base away.

CDR1 and CDR2 (LNHDA, SQIVND) derive from the germline V gene (reference sequence). The junction shows trimming of 3 bases on V and 1 base on J, plus 6 bases between the germline ends. Measured from the cysteine to the phenylalanine, the CDR3 is 13 residues long. Kept here is only the CDR3 DNA, which spans 39 bases and is read in frame from base 1. The T-cell fraction in tumor and uninvolved lung tissue was obtained from TCR sequencing using the immunoSEQ assay. Regarding the original processing steps: For survival analysis, patients were split into high (upper tertile) and low (lower two tertiles) T-cell fraction groups and compared by log-rank test. Paired tumor versus uninvolved lung differences in T-cell fraction were tested with a signed-rank test. Sourced from immuneACCESS, this table was stored by TCRdb with only in-frame sequences that have V and J called. A share of the clones is absent; for the studies checked, an unresolved V gene accounts for under half, and the remainder has no known explanation. For V, J and clone size, that table is used; D and trimming come from the DNA. The sample table shows approximately 15,000 clones, and approximately 72% are seen once. The ten largest account for less than 10% of the sample.

The receptor's source is a human donor with non-small cell lung cancer. The material sequenced was lung tumor tissue. The sequence links TRBV19 to TRBJ1-1; the D gene is perhaps TRBD1, from 5 matching bases. The CDR3 region reads CASSMQGNTEAFF. DNA sequence: TGTGCCAGTAGTATGCAGGGGAACACTGAAGCTTTCTTT.